This T cell receptor beta chain was sequenced during a study of cytomegalovirus exposure and HLA in healthy donors. The overall study: In an early release, HLA-typed donors contributed 80 million to 95 million unique TCR sequences. Study-level results: Using the classifier, cytomegalovirus status was reportedly diagnosed with high specificity and sensitivity.

Both 60 Vbeta primers and 13 Jbeta primers went into the PCR. This table comes from immunoSEQ multiplex PCR, and its TCRdb copy is limited to in-frame clones, with some not included. The sample contains fewer than 150,000 clones, roughly 76% of which appear only once. With respect to this clone: Its antigen is currently unknown.

With 5 bases removed from V and 0 bases from J, the gap between germline ends came to 14 bases. CDR3 length: 17 amino acids. Germline CDR1 is MNHEY and CDR2 is SMNVEV (reference sequence). The V and J genes are TRBV27 and TRBJ2-6, with a weak D call TRBD1 (6 bases). The sequencing input was PBMCs. The receptor was isolated from a human donor in good health. The CDR3 region has the DNA TGTGCCAGCAGTCGGGACACCTCTAGCTCTGGGGCCAACGTCCTGACTTTC. This codes for CASSRDTSSSGANVLTF.